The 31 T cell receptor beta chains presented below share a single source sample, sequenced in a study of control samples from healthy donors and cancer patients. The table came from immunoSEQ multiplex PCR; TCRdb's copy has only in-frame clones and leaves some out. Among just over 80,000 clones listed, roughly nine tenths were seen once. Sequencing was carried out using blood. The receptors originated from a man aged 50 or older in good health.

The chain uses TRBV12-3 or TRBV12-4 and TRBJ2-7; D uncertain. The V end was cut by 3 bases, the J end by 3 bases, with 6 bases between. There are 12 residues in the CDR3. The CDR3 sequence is CASSLIGYEQYF. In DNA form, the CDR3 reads TGTGCCAGCAGTTTGATCGGCTACGAGCAGTACTTC.

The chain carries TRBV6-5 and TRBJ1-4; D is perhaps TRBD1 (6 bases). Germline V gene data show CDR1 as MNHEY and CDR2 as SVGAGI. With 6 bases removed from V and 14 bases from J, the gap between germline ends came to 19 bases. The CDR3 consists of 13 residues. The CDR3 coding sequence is TGTGCCAGCAGCGTATACAGGGCCGAAGGGCTGTTTTTT. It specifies CASSVYRAEGLFF.

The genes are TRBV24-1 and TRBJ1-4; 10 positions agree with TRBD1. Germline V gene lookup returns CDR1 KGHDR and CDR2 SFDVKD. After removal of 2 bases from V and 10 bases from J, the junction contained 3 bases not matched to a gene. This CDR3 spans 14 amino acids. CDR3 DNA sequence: TGTGCCACCAGTGATTCGAGGACAGGGGGAAAACTGTTTTTT. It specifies CATSDSRTGGKLFF.

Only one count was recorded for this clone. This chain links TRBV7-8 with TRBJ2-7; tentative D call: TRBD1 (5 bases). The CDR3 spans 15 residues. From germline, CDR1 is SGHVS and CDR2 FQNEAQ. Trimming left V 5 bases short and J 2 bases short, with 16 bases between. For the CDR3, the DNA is TGTGCCAGCAGCCGAACGACGTTAGGGGCCTACGAGCAGTACTTC. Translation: CASSRTTLGAYEQYF.

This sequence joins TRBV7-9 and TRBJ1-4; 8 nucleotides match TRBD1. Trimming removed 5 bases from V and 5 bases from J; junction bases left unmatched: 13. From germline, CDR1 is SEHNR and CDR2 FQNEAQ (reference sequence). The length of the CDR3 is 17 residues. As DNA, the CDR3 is TGTGCCAGCAGCCGACAGGGGAAGGGGAACAGAAATGAAAAACTGTTTTTT. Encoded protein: CASSRQGKGNRNEKLFF.

The CDR3 bases are TGCGCCAGCAGCTTGGGTCAGTCCGGCTCTGGAAACACCATATATTTT. It codes for CASSLGQSGSGNTIYF. V and J are TRBV5-1 and TRBJ1-3; D is ambiguous. The CDR3 has 16 amino acids. Germline assignment: CDR1 SGHRS and CDR2 YFSETQ. Trimming removed 0 bases at V and 0 bases at J, with 10 bases between.

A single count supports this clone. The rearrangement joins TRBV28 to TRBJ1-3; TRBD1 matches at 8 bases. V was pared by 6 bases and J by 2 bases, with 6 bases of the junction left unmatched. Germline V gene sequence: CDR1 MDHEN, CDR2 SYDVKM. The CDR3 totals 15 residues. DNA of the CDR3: TGTGCCAGCAGCCAACTACAGGGGGCTGGAAACACCATATATTTT. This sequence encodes CASSQLQGAGNTIYF.

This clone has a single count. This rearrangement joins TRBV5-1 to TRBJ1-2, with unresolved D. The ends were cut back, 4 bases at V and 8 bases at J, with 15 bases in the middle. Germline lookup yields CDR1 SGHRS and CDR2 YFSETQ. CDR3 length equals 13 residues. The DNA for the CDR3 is TGCGCCAGCAGCCTATTGACGGGAGGGGGCTACACCTTC. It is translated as CASSLLTGGGYTF.

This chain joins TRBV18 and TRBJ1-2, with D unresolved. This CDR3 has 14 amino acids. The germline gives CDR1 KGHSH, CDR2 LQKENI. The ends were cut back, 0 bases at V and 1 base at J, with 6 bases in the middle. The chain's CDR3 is CASSPPTHNYGYTF. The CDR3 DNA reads TGTGCCAGCTCACCACCGACGCATAACTATGGCTACACCTTC.

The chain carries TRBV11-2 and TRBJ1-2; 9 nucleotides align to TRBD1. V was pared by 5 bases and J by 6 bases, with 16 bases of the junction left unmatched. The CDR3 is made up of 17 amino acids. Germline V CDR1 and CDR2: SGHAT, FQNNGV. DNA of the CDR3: TGTGCCAGCAGCGTATCTTCCGGGACAGGGTTCCTCAATGGCTACACCTTC. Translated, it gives CASSVSSGTGFLNGYTF.

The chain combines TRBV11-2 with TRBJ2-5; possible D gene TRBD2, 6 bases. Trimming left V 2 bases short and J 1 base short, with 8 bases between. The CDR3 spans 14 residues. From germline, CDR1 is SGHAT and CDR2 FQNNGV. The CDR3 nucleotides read TGTGCCAGCAGCTTAAGGGACTCCCAAGAGACCCAGTACTTC. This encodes CASSLRDSQETQYF.

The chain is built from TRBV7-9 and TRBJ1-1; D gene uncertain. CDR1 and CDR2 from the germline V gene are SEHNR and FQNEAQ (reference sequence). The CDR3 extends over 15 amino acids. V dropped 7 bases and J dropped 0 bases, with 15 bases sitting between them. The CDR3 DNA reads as TGTGCCAGCACCCCCCGAAGCCACTTGAACACTGAAGCTTTCTTT. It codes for CASTPRSHLNTEAFF.

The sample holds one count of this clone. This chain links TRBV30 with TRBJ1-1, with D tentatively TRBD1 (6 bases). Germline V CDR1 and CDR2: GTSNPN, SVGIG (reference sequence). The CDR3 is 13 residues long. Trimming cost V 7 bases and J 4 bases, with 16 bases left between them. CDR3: CASYRVERTEAFF. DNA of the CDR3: TGTGCCTCCTACAGGGTAGAGCGCACTGAAGCTTTCTTT. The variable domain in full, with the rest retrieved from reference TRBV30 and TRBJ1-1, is SQTIHQWPATLVQPVGSPLSLECTVEGTSNPNLYWYRQAAGRGLQLLFYSVGIGQISSEVPQNLSASRPQDRQFILSSKKLLLSDSGFYLCASYRVERTEAFFGQGTRLTVV.

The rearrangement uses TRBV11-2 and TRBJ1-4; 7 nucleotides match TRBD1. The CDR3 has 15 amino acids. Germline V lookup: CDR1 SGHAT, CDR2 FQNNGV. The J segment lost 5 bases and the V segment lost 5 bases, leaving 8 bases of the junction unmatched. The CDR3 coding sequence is TGTGCCAGCAGCCACCGACAGGGACAAAATGAAAAACTGTTTTTT. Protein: CASSHRQGQNEKLFF.

The CDR3 nucleotides are TGTGCCAGCAGTCACGGGACTTTCAATGAGCAGTTCTTC. This sequence encodes CASSHGTFNEQFF. The chain links TRBV12-3 or TRBV12-4 to TRBJ2-1; the D gene is possibly TRBD2 (6 bases). The V and J ends lost 5 bases and 6 bases respectively, with 11 bases between them. The CDR3 covers 13 residues.

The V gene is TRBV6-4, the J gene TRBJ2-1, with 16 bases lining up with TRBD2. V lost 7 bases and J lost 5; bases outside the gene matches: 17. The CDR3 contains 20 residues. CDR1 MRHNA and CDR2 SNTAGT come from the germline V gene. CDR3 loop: CASKKTAGLAGGYLDNEQFF. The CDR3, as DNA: TGTGCCAGCAAAAAAACTGCGGGACTAGCGGGGGGGTATCTCGACAATGAGCAGTTCTTC.

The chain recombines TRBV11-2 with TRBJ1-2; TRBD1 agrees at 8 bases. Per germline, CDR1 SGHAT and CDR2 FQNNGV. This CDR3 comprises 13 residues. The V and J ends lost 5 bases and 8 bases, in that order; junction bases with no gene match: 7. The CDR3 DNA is TGTGCCAGCAGCCCCGGACAGGGTAGAGGCTACACCTTC. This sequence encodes CASSPGQGRGYTF.

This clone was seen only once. The CDR3 is CASSFPGELFF. DNA of the CDR3: TGTGCCAGCAGCTTCCCCGGGGAGCTGTTTTTT. The rearrangement joins TRBV7-9 to TRBJ2-2; no definite D call. Germline V gene sequence: CDR1 SEHNR, CDR2 FQNEAQ (reference sequence). CDR3 length: 11 residues. V was trimmed by 3 bases and J by 6 bases, leaving 2 bases between them. The full variable domain, in which reference TRBV7-9 and TRBJ2-2 provide the parts outside the CDR3, is DTGVSQNPRHKITKRGQNVTFRCDPISEHNRLYWYRQTLGQGPEFLTYFQNEAQLEKSRLLSDRFSAERPKGSFSTLEIQRTEQGDSAMYLCASSFPGELFFGEGSRLTVL.

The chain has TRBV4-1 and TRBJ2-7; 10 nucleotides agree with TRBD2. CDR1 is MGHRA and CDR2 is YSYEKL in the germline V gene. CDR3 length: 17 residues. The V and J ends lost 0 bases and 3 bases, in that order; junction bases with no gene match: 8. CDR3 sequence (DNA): TGCGCCAGCAGCCAAGATACGCCTAGCGGGGGCGTCTACGAGCAGTACTTC. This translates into CASSQDTPSGGVYEQYF.

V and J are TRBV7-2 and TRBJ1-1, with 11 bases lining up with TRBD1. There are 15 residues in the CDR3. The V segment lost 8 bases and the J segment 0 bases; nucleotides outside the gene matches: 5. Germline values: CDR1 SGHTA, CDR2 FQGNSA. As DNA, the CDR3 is TGTGCCAGCCGAGGACAGGGGGCCATGAACACTGAAGCTTTCTTT. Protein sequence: CASRGQGAMNTEAFF. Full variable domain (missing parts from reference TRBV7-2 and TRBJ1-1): GAGVSQSPSNKVTEKGKDVELRCDPISGHTALYWYRQSLGQGLEFLIYFQGNSAPDKSGLPSDRFSAERTGGSVSTLTIQRTQQEDSAVYLCASRGQGAMNTEAFFGQGTRLTVV.

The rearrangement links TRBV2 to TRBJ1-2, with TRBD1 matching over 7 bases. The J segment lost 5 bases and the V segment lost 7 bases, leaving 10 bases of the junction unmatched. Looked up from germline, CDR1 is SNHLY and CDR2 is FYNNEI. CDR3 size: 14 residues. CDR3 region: CASNLNRGGYGYTF. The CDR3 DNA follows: TGTGCCAGCAATTTGAACAGGGGTGGTTATGGCTACACCTTC.

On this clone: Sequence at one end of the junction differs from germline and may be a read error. The CDR3 reads CASSLGAGQNYEQYF. The CDR3, as DNA: TGTGCTAGCAGCTTGGGGGCGGGGCAAAACTACGAGCAGTACTTC. The chain employs TRBV7-7 and TRBJ2-7; D is possibly TRBD1 or TRBD2 (6 bases each). The CDR3 extends over 15 amino acids. Germline V CDR1 and CDR2: SSHAT, FNYEAQ (reference sequence).

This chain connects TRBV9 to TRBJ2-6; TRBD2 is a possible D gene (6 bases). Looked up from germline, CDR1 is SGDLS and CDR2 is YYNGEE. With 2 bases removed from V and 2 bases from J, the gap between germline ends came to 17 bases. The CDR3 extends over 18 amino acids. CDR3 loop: CASSVIYGGNPGANVLTF. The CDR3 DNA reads TGTGCCAGCAGCGTTATATACGGAGGGAACCCTGGGGCCAACGTCCTGACTTTC.

The CDR3 DNA reads as TGTGCCAGCAGTGACTCAGATAGCGGGGTCACAGATACGCAGTATTTT. Translation gives CASSDSDSGVTDTQYF. This chain joins TRBV6-4 and TRBJ2-3; TRBD2 matches 8 bases. This CDR3 has 16 residues. Germline lookup yields CDR1 MRHNA and CDR2 SNTAGT. Germline trimming cut 0 bases from V and 2 bases from J; bases unmatched to any gene: 4.

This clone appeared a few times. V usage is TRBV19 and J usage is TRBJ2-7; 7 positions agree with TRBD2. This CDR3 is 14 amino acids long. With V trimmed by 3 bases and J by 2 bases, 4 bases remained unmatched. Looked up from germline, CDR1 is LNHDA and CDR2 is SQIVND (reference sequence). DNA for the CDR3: TGTGCCAGTAGTATTTCGGGGGGACCCTACGAGCAGTACTTC. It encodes CASSISGGPYEQYF.

In DNA form, the CDR3 reads TGTGCCAGCAGTCTGGGCGGGGTGAACACTGAAGCTTTCTTT. Residues: CASSLGGVNTEAFF. The V and J genes are TRBV11-3 and TRBJ1-1; D is ambiguous. The V gene lost 6 bases and the J gene lost 0 bases, with 11 bases spanning the gap. The CDR3 extends over 14 amino acids. Germline assignment: CDR1 SGHNT and CDR2 YENEEA.

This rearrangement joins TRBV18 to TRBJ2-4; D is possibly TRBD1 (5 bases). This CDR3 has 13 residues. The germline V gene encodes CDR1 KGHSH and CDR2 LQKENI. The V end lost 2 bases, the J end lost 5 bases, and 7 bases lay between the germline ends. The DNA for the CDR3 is TGTGCCAGCTCACCAACCAGGGAAAACATTCAGTACTTC. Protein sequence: CASSPTRENIQYF.

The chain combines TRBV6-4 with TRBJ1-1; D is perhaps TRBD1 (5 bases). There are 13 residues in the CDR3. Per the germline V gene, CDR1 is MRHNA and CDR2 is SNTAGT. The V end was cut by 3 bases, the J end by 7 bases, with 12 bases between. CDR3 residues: CASSERQGDEAFF. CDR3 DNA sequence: TGTGCCAGCAGTGAGCGCCAGGGAGATGAAGCTTTCTTT.

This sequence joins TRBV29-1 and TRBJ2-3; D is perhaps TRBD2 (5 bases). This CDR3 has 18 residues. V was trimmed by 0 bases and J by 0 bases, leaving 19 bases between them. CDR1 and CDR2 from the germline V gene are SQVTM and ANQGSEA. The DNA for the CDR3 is TGCAGCGTTGAAGATCCTTTCACAACTAGGAGTAGCACAGATACGCAGTATTTT. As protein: CSVEDPFTTRSSTDTQYF.

The CDR3 protein is CASSGTQFGSGYTF. CDR3 coding DNA: TGCGCCAGCAGCGGCACCCAGTTCGGGAGTGGCTACACCTTC. The chain has TRBV5-1 and TRBJ1-2; no reliable D call. This CDR3 contains 14 residues. CDR1 SGHRS and CDR2 YFSETQ come from the germline V gene. V dropped 4 bases and J dropped 7 bases, with 17 bases sitting between them.

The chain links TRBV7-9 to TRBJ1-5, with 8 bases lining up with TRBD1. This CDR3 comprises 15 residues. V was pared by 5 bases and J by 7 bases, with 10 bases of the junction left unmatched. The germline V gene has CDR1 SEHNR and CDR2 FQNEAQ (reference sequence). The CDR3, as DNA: TGTGCCAGCAGCCCAGACAGGGGATGGGACCAGCCCCAGCATTTT. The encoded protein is CASSPDRGWDQPQHF.